This T cell receptor (beta chain) emerged from a study of monozygotic twins with inflammatory bowel disease. TCRdb re-called the 5' RACE reads and gives one entry per CDR3 protein, without DNA. The clone table shows 400,000 to 500,000 distinct CDR3 sequences, with the ten largest holding 2% to 3%. There are 16 residues in the CDR3. CDR1 is SGHRS and CDR2 is YFSETQ in the germline V gene. V is TRBV5-1 and J is TRBJ1-1; TCRdb picks TRBD1, but there is no DNA to check that call. The TCR sequence derives from a human donor with ulcerative colitis or Crohn's disease, or a healthy co-twin of an affected twin (not recorded which). The sequenced material came from blood. CDR3 sequence reads: CASSFEGGGRDTEAFF.